What follows is one TCR beta chain and its context. This clone has just a few counts. There is no known antigen for this receptor. No qualities accompany the bases; no much larger clone lies one base away. TCRbeta CDR3 regions were amplified from genomic DNA using the immunoSEQ Assay, a bias-controlled multiplex PCR. Per the original workflow: Nucleated cell counts per sample were estimated from amplification of reference gene primers within the assay. Sequence reads were collapsed and filtered to measure the absolute abundance of every unique TCRbeta CDR3 rearrangement. For each sample, productive Simpson clonality was calculated by taking the square root of Simpson's diversity index across productive rearrangements. TCRdb took over this immuneACCESS table, retaining in-frame rearrangements with V and J assigned. Such tables are incomplete; in checked studies, under half of the missing clones stem from an unresolved V gene, and the remainder is unexplained. V and J calls and clone size are copied from that table; D and trimming were computed from the DNA. Across this sample there are roughly 300,000 clones, with nearly 90% seen only once. Approximately 5% of the sample comes from the top ten.

The data originate from a study of blood T cell repertoires in COVID-19 (dated by TCRdb to about 2020). Looking at the study overall: Samples from collaborators originated in the United States, Italy and Spain and spanned both the acute and convalescent phases of COVID-19. The prospective study material was composed of cDNA or gDNA derived from T cells, B-cell-depleted T cells, or PBMCs. Deeply sampled blood TCRbeta repertoires from subjects exposed to, actively infected with, or recovered from COVID-19 were included in the dataset. A freely available public database, intended as a resource for researchers studying the immune response to SARS-CoV-2, is where the repertoires were released. The samples were drawn from the first 160 participants of the ongoing ImmuneRACE study and from 950 to 1,500 subjects provided by 6 global collaborators. Sample metadata almost always included a de-identified subject ID, COVID-19 status, age in years and sex. Where available, HLA class I and class II types were obtained from metadata supplied by the sample provider rather than from assay-based typing. Beyond this particular receptor, the publication reports: The quantity of clinical and demographic metadata differed by source and by participant and was supplied without curation.

Participants in the prospective study were aged about 18 to 90 years, lived in about two dozen United States geographic areas, and enrolled through a virtual design. Cohort assignment in the prospective study relied on participant-reported clinical history from a screening survey and a study questionnaire. ImmuneRACE Cohort 3 recovered participants were defined by two consecutive negative NP/OP PCR tests, healthcare professional clearance, or symptom resolution. In the prospective study, mobile phlebotomists collected whole blood, serum and a nasopharyngeal or oropharyngeal swab from each participant. Over a roughly two-month period, participants in the prospective study had the option of providing additional blood draws and questionnaires. Prospective study blood samples were shipped either frozen or at room temperature before DNA extraction. Here V drops 0 bases and J drops 2 bases, and the junction holds 2 bases not matched to any gene. Inclusive of the bounding cysteine and phenylalanine, the CDR3 is 15 residues long. Only the CDR3 DNA stays, 45 bases, in frame from base 1. The CDR1 and CDR2 encoded by the germline V gene (reference sequence) are SGHNT and YYREEE.

Material: PBMCs or T cells enriched from blood (not recorded which). This receptor was obtained from a woman aged 30 to 39 who had recovered from COVID-19. The chain is assembled from TRBV5-4 and TRBJ2-7; a stretch of 10 junction bases matches TRBD1. The CDR3 here reads CASSLVGTGAYEQYF. The nucleotide sequence reads TGTGCCAGCAGCTTGGTTGGGACAGGGGCCTACGAGCAGTACTTC. The entire variable domain, with the stretches around the CDR3 drawn from the reference TRBV5-4 and TRBJ2-7 proteins, is ETGVTQSPTHLIKTRGQQVTLRCSSQSGHNTVSWYQQALGQGPQFIFQYYREEENGRGNFPPRFSGLQFPNYSSELNVNALELDDSALYLCASSLVGTGAYEQYFGPGTRLTVT.